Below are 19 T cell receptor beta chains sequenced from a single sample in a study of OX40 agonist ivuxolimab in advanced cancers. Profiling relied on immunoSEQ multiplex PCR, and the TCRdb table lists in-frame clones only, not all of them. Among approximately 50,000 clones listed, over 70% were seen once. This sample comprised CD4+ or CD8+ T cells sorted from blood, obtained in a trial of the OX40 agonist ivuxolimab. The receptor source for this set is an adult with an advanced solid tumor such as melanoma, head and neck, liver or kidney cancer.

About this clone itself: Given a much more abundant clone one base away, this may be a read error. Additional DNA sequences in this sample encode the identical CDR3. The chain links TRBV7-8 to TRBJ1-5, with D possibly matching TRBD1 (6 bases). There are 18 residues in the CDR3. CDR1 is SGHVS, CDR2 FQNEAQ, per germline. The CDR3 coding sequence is TGTGCTAGCAGCTTAGCGGTCCCTGGTACAGGGAGGAATCAGCCCCAGCATTTT. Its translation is CASSLAVPGTGRNQPQHF. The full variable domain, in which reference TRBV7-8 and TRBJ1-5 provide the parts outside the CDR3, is GAGVSQSPRYKVAKRGQDVALRCDPISGHVSLFWYQQALGQGPEFLTYFQNEAQLDKSGLPSDRFFAERPEGSVSTLKIQRTQQEDSAVYLCASSLAVPGTGRNQPQHFGDGTRLSIL.

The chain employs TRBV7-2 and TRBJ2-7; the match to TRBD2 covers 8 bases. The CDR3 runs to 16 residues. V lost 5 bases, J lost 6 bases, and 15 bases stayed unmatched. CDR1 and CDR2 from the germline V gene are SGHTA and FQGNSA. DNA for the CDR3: TGTGCCAGCAGCCGCACGCCCCGGGGGGGGGTTGGCGAGCAGTACTTC. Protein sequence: CASSRTPRGGVGEQYF.

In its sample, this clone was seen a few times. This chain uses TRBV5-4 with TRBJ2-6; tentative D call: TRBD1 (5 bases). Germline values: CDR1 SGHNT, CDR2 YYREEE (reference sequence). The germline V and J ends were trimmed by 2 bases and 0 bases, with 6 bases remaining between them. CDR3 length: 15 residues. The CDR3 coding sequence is TGTGCCAGCAGCTTCCAGGGCTCTGGGGCCAACGTCCTGACTTTC. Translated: CASSFQGSGANVLTF.

Here the CDR3 reads CASSNLDEQYF. The CDR3 nucleotides are TGTGCCAGCAGCAACCTCGACGAGCAGTACTTC. The rearrangement joins TRBV9 to TRBJ2-7; D is uncertain. The CDR3 extends over 11 amino acids. The germline V and J ends were trimmed by 4 bases and 5 bases, with 7 bases remaining between them. The germline V gene encodes CDR1 SGDLS and CDR2 YYNGEE.

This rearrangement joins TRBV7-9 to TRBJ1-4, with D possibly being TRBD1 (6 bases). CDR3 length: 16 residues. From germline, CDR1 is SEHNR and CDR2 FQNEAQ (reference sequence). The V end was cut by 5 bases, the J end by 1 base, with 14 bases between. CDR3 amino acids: CASSPPLRGTNEKLFF. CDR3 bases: TGTGCCAGCAGCCCTCCTCTCAGGGGAACTAATGAAAAACTGTTTTTT.

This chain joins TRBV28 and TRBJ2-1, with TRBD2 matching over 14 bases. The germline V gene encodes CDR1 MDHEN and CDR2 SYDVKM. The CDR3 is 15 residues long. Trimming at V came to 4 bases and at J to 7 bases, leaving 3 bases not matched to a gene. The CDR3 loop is CASSSGLAGGNEQFF. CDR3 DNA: TGTGCCAGCAGTTCCGGACTAGCGGGAGGAAATGAGCAGTTCTTC.

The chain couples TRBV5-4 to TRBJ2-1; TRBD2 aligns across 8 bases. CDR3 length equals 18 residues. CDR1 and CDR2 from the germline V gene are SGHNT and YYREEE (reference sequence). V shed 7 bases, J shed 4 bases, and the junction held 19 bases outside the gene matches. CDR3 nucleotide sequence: TGTGCCAGCTCCACCCCTGACCGGGGGGGCCTGAGTTACAATGAGCAGTTCTTC. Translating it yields CASSTPDRGGLSYNEQFF. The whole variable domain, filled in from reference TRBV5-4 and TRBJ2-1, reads ETGVTQSPTHLIKTRGQQVTLRCSSQSGHNTVSWYQQALGQGPQFIFQYYREEENGRGNFPPRFSGLQFPNYSSELNVNALELDDSALYLCASSTPDRGGLSYNEQFFGPGTRLTVL.

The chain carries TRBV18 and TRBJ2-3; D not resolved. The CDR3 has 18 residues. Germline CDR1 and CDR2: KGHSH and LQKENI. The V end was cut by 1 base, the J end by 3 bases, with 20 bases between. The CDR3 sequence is CASSPQGMAAPFTDTQYF. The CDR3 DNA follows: TGTGCCAGCTCACCACAAGGGATGGCTGCCCCTTTTACAGATACGCAGTATTTT.

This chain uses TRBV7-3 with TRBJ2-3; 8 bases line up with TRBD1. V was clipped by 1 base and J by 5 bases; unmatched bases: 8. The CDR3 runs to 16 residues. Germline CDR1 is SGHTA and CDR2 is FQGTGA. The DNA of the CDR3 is TGTGCCAGCAGCTTAATTTTTGGGACAGGACGAGATACGCAGTATTTT. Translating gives CASSLIFGTGRDTQYF.

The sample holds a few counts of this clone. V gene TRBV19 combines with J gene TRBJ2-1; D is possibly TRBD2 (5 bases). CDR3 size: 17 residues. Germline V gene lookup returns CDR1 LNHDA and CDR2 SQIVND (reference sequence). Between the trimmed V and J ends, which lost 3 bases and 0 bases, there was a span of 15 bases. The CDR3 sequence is CASSIALGVSSYNEQFF. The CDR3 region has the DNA TGTGCCAGTAGTATCGCACTCGGGGTGAGCTCCTACAATGAGCAGTTCTTC. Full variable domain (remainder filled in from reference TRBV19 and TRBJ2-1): DGGITQSPKYLFRKEGQNVTLSCEQNLNHDAMYWYRQDPGQGLRLIYYSQIVNDFQKGDIAEGYSVSREKKESFPLTVTSAQKNPTAFYLCASSIALGVSSYNEQFFGPGTRLTVL.

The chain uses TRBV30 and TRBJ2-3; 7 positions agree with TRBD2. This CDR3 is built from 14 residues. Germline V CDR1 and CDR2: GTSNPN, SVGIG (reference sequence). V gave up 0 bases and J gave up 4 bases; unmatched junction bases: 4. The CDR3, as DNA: TGTGCCTGGAGTGTTGGACTAGGTGCAGATACGCAGTATTTT. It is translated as CAWSVGLGADTQYF.

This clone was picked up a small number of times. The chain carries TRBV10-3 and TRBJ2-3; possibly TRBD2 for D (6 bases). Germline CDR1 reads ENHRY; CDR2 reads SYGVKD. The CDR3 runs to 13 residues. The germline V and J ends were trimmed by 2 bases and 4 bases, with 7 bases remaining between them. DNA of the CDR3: TGTGCCATCAGTGAGGGGGAGGCAGATACGCAGTATTTT. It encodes CAISEGEADTQYF.

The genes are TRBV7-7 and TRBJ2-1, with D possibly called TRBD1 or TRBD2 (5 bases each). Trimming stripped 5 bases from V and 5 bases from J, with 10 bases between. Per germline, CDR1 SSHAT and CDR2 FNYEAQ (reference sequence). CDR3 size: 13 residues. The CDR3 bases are TGTGCCAGCAGCCCAGGGAGTAACAATGAGCAGTTCTTC. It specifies CASSPGSNNEQFF.

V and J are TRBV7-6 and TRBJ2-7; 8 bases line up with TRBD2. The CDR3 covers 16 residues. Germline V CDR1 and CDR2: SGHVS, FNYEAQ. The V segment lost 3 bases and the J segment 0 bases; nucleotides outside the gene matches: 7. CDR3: CASSFASGLSSYEQYF. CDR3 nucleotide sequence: TGTGCCAGCAGCTTTGCTAGCGGGCTTAGCTCCTACGAGCAGTACTTC.

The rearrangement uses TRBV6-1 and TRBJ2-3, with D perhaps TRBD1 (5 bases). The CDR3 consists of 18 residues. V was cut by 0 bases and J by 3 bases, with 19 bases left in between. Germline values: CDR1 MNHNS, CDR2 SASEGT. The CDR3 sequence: CASSEAWGSTSPTDTQYF. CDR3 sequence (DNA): TGTGCCAGCAGTGAAGCCTGGGGCTCAACGAGCCCTACAGATACGCAGTATTTT.

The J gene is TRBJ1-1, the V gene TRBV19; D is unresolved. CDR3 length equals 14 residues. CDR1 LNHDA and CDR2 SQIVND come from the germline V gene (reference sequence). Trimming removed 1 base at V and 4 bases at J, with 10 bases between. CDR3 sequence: CASSIVGVGTEAFF. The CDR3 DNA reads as TGTGCCAGTAGTATAGTCGGGGTGGGCACTGAAGCTTTCTTT.

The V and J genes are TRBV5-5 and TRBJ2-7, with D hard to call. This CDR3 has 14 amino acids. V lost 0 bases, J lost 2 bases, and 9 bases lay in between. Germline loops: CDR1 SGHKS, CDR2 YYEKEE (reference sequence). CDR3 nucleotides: TGTGCCAGCAGCTTGGTCAGGCACCCCTACGAGCAGTACTTC. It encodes CASSLVRHPYEQYF.

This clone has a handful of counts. The CDR3 bases are TGTGCCAGCAGCCAGGACTTGAACTACGAGCAGTACTTC. This sequence encodes CASSQDLNYEQYF. The chain is built from TRBV4-2 and TRBJ2-7; maybe TRBD2 (5 bases). Trimming left V 3 bases short and J 3 bases short, with 9 bases between. Germline values: CDR1 LGHNA, CDR2 YNFKEQ. The CDR3 extends over 13 amino acids.

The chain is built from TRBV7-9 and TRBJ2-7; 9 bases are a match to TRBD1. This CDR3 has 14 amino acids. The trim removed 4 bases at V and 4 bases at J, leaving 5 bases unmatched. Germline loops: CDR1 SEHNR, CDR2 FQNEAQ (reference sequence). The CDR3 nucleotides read TGTGCCAGCAGCTCCGGGACAGGGACGTACGAGCAGTACTTC. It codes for CASSSGTGTYEQYF.